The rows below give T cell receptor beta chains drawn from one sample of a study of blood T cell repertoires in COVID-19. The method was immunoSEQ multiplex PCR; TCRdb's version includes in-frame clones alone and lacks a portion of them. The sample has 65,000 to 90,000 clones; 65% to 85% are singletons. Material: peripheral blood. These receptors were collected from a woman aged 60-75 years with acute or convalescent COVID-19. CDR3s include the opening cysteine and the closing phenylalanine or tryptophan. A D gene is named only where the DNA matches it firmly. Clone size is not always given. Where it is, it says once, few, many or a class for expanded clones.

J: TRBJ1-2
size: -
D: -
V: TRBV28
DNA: TGTGCCAGCAGTTTATCCAGGGCTGGCTACACCTTC
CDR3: CASSLSRAGYTF

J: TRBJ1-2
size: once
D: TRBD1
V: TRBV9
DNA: TGTGCCAGCAGCTCGCGGGCTGGGACAGGGGGTATCTATGGCTACACCTTC
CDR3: CASSSRAGTGGIYGYTF

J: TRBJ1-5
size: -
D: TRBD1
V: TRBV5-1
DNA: TGCGCCAGCAGCTGGGGACAGGGTGATCAGCCCCAGCATTTT
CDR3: CASSWGQGDQPQHF

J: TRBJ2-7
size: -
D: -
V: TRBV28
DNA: TGTGCCAGCAGTTTACGTCTGCAGGGGACCTACGAGCAGTACTTC
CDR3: CASSLRLQGTYEQYF

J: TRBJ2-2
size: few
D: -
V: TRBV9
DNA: TGTGCCAGCAGCGTCGCCTCCGGACTGGTCGGCGGGGAGCTGTTTTTT
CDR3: CASSVASGLVGGELFF

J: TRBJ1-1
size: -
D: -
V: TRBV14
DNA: TGTGCCAGCAGCCAGTTTACGGGATCTGAAGCTTTCTTT
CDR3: CASSQFTGSEAFF

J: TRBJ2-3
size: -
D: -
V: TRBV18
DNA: TGTGCCAGCTCACCACCAACACGCACAGATACGCAGTATTTT
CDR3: CASSPPTRTDTQYF

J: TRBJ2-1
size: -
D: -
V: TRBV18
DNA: TGTGCCAGCTCACCTAATCTGGGAGTCTACAATGAGCAGTTCTTC
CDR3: CASSPNLGVYNEQFF

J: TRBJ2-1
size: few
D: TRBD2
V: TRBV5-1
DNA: TGCGCCAGCAGCTTTCTGGCGGGGGGGTTATGGAATGAGCAGTTCTTC
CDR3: CASSFLAGGLWNEQFF

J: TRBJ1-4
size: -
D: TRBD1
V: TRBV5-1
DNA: TGCGCCAGCAGCGAAACAGGGGGAGCTGAAAAACTGTTTTTT
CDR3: CASSETGGAEKLFF